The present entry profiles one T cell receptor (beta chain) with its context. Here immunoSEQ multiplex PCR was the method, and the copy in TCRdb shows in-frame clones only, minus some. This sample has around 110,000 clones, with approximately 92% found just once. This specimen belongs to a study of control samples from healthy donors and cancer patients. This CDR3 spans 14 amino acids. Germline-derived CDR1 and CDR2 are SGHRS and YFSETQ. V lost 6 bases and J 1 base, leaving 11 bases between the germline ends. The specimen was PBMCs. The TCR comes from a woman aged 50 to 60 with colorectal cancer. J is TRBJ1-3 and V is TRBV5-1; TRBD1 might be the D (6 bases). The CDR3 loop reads CASTGDTSGNTIYF. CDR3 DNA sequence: TGCGCCAGCACCGGGGACACTTCTGGAAACACCATATATTTT.